The 20 T cell receptor beta chains below come from one sample, sequenced in a study of human T cells and chemical hapten exposure. The authors extracted total RNA from unfractionated whole blood. TCRdb reanalysed the 5' RACE reads using MiXCR and keeps one entry per CDR3 protein. The sample carries more than 75,000 distinct CDR3 sequences, roughly 15% recorded once. All receptors derive from a female donor in good health.

This clonotype was picked up many times. The V call is TRBV10-3, the J call TRBJ1-5; possible D gene TRBD1, 5 bases. Germline CDR1 ENHRY, CDR2 SYGVKD. The V and J ends lost 6 bases and 3 bases respectively, with 12 bases between them. The CDR3 has 14 residues. For the CDR3, the DNA is TGTGCCATCAGCCCGTCTGGGACCAATCAGCCCCAGCATTTT. Its protein is CAISPSGTNQPQHF.

The sample holds many counts of this clonotype. The chain uses TRBV20-1 and TRBJ2-3, with D tentatively TRBD1 (7 bases). The CDR3 spans 14 residues. Trimming left V 3 bases short and J 4 bases short, with 14 bases between. Germline loops: CDR1 DFQATT, CDR2 SNEGSKA (reference sequence). In DNA, the CDR3 is TGCAGTGCTAGGCCAGGGGGGTGGGCAGATACGCAGTATTTT. Amino acids: CSARPGGWADTQYF.

Only a few counts were recorded for this clonotype. This chain uses TRBV29-1 with TRBJ2-1, with TRBD2 identical over 8 bases. The CDR3 runs to 15 residues. CDR1 and CDR2 from the germline V gene are SQVTM and ANQGSEA. Trimming at V came to 2 bases and at J to 8 bases, leaving 11 bases not matched to a gene. The CDR3 nucleotides are TGCAGCGTTGAACGGGACGGGGGGGTTAGGTATGAGCAGTTCTTC. The encoded protein is CSVERDGGVRYEQFF.

In DNA, the CDR3 is TGTGCCAGCAGTTCAAACGGTTACAGGGAAGAGACCCAGTACTTC. This sequence encodes CASSSNGYREETQYF. V and J are TRBV7-9 and TRBJ2-5; D is possibly TRBD1 (6 bases). This CDR3 comprises 15 residues. Trimming removed 6 bases from V and 3 bases from J, with 17 bases in between. The V gene's germline CDR1 is SEHNR and CDR2 FQNEAQ (reference sequence).

This clonotype has just a few counts. V usage is TRBV7-8 and J usage is TRBJ1-4; maybe TRBD1 (5 bases). Germline V gene lookup returns CDR1 SGHVS and CDR2 FQNEAQ. This CDR3 spans 14 amino acids. The V and J ends lost 1 base and 7 bases respectively, with 10 bases between them. CDR3 in amino acids: CASSLVGQGEKLFF. CDR3 coding DNA: TGTGCCAGCAGCTTAGTCGGGCAGGGTGAAAAACTGTTTTTT.

The sample holds a few counts of this clonotype. The J gene is TRBJ1-2, the V gene TRBV3-1, with D unclear. Germline assignment: CDR1 LGHDT and CDR2 YNNKEL (reference sequence). CDR3 length: 13 residues. Trimming cost V 0 bases and J 7 bases, with 9 bases left between them. Here the CDR3 reads CASSQDWAVGYTF. DNA for the CDR3: TGTGCCAGCAGCCAAGATTGGGCCGTTGGCTACACCTTC.

This chain's CDR3 is CASSLYPTDETQYF. The CDR3 DNA is TGTGCCAGCAGCTTGTACCCGACAGACGAGACCCAGTACTTC. The V call is TRBV5-4, the J call TRBJ2-5; D is possibly TRBD1 (5 bases). The CDR3 is made up of 14 amino acids. Per germline, CDR1 SGHNT and CDR2 YYREEE (reference sequence). V lost 1 base and J lost 5, with 12 bases in between.

This chain joins TRBV12-3 or TRBV12-4 and TRBJ2-3; TRBD2 agrees at 12 bases. The CDR3 spans 15 residues. The V gene end was trimmed by 7 bases and the J gene end by 4 bases; junction bases not matched to a gene: 6. The CDR3 region is CASMTSGRIADTQYF. CDR3 DNA: TGTGCCAGCATGACTAGCGGGAGAATTGCAGATACGCAGTATTTT.

Sample share makes this clonotype large. This rearrangement joins TRBV6-6 to TRBJ2-6; 9 bases line up with TRBD1. This CDR3 contains 21 residues. V was clipped by 2 bases and J by 4 bases; unmatched bases: 18. CDR1 and CDR2 (germline): MNHNY, SVGAGI (reference sequence). CDR3 nucleotides: TGTGCCAGCAGTTACCCGAGGACAGGGGCGCCTGCTAGGGGGGGGGCCAACGTCCTGACTTTC. Amino acids: CASSYPRTGAPARGGANVLTF.

The J gene is TRBJ1-1, the V gene TRBV30; D not resolved. CDR1 is GTSNPN, CDR2 SVGIG, per germline (reference sequence). Deletions cut 4 bases from V and 9 bases from J, with 18 bases between. The length of the CDR3 is 13 residues. CDR3 loop: CAWMRAAPRQAFF. In DNA, the CDR3 is TGTGCCTGGATGAGGGCAGCCCCACGGCAAGCTTTCTTT.

This chain connects TRBV3-1 to TRBJ2-3; 9 bases are shared with TRBD2. Losses at the gene ends were 2 bases for V and 6 bases for J; bases not matched to a gene: 9. The CDR3 has 16 residues. The germline CDR1 and CDR2 sequences are LGHDT and YNNKEL (reference sequence). The CDR3 DNA follows: TGTGCCAGCAGCCAATATAGCGGGGGCGCCCGGGATACGCAGTATTTT. Its translation is CASSQYSGGARDTQYF.

This clonotype has just a few counts. The J gene is TRBJ2-1, the V gene TRBV6-4, with 7 bases aligning to TRBD1. CDR1 is MRHNA, CDR2 SNTAGT, per germline. The CDR3 runs to 14 residues. The V and J ends lost 9 bases and 4 bases, in that order; junction bases with no gene match: 9. The CDR3 nucleotides read TGTGCCAGTCGGACAGGCGGATTTTACAATGAGCAGTTCTTC. Translation: CASRTGGFYNEQFF.

This clonotype was counted only a few times. This sequence joins TRBV27 and TRBJ1-5; D is ambiguous. Per germline, CDR1 MNHEY and CDR2 SMNVEV (reference sequence). There are 17 residues in the CDR3. The V gene lost 6 bases and the J gene lost 2 bases, with 20 bases spanning the gap. CDR3 sequence: CASSWAGPVGGNQPQHF. CDR3 nucleotides: TGTGCCAGCAGCTGGGCAGGCCCGGTCGGTGGCAATCAGCCCCAGCATTTT.

This clonotype was observed a few times. The V gene is TRBV5-5, the J gene TRBJ1-1; possibly TRBD1 for D (5 bases). V was pared by 3 bases and J by 7 bases, with 16 bases between. Germline CDR1 SGHKS, CDR2 YYEKEE (reference sequence). The CDR3 contains 14 residues. The CDR3 bases are TGTGCCAGCAGCTCGCGACCTGTGGGGGGTGAAGCTTTCTTT. Translation gives CASSSRPVGGEAFF.

This clonotype has a handful of counts. The chain carries TRBV12-3 or TRBV12-4 and TRBJ2-1; D ambiguous. The CDR3 length is 13 residues. V lost 5 bases, J lost 7 bases, and 12 bases lay in between. In DNA, the CDR3 is TGTGCCAGCAGTCTAGGAGAGTTGAATGAGCAGTTCTTC. It codes for CASSLGELNEQFF.

This clonotype was recorded many times. This chain connects TRBV28 to TRBJ1-1; TRBD1 is a possible D gene (6 bases). This CDR3 has 12 amino acids. The germline V gene has CDR1 MDHEN and CDR2 SYDVKM. The germline V and J ends were trimmed by 7 bases and 5 bases, with 11 bases remaining between them. The CDR3 region is CASNRGTTEAFF. The CDR3 nucleotides are TGTGCCAGCAACCGGGGGACAACTGAAGCTTTCTTT.

The chain joins TRBV7-2 to TRBJ1-1; 7 bases fit TRBD1. The CDR3 is made up of 13 amino acids. The junction had 1 base not matched to a gene; V was cut back by 2 bases and J by 4 bases. Germline CDR1 and CDR2: SGHTA and FQGNSA. CDR3 protein: CASSLTGATEAFF. DNA for the CDR3: TGTGCCAGCAGCTTAACAGGGGCCACTGAAGCTTTCTTT.

This clonotype showed up just a few times. The genes are TRBV20-1 and TRBJ2-3; TRBD1 matches at 7 bases. The CDR3 runs 13 residues. Germline CDR1 DFQATT, CDR2 SNEGSKA (reference sequence). V lost 5 bases to trimming and J lost 4 bases; unmatched junction nucleotides: 6. CDR3 DNA sequence: TGCAGTGCTCTCCGACAGGGTGCAGATACGCAGTATTTT. The encoded protein is CSALRQGADTQYF.

This clonotype has more than one count but fewer than ten. The gene calls are TRBV11-2 and TRBJ1-1, with D possibly matching TRBD1 (6 bases). CDR3 length: 15 residues. The V and J ends lost 6 bases and 3 bases respectively, with 17 bases between them. The germline V gene has CDR1 SGHAT and CDR2 FQNNGV. The CDR3 DNA is TGTGCCAGCAGACTGGGGGGGGGGCGCGACACTGAAGCTTTCTTT. It yields the protein CASRLGGGRDTEAFF. The full variable domain, in which reference TRBV11-2 and TRBJ1-1 provide the parts outside the CDR3, is EAGVAQSPRYKIIEKRQSVAFWCNPISGHATLYWYQQILGQGPKLLIQFQNNGVVDDSQLPKDRFSAERLKGVDSTLKIQPAKLEDSAVYLCASRLGGGRDTEAFFGQGTRLTVV.

This chain uses TRBV5-1 with TRBJ1-1; 8 bases fit TRBD1. V dropped 4 bases and J dropped 7; count of bases not matched to a gene: 9. The CDR3 covers 14 residues. Germline values: CDR1 SGHRS, CDR2 YFSETQ. The CDR3, as DNA: TGCGCCAGCAGCGCCGACAGGGGACCGTATGAAGCTTTCTTT. It is translated as CASSADRGPYEAFF.